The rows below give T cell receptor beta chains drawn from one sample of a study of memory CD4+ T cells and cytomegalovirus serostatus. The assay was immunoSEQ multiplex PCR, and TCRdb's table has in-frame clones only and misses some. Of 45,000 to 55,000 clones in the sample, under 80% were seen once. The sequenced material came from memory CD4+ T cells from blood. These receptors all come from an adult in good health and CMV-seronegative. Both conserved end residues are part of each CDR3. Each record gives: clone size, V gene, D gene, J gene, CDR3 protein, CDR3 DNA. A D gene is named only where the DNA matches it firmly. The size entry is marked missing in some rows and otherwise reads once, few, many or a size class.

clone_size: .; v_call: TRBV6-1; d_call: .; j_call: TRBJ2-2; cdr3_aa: CASSAQSNTGELFF; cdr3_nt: TGTGCCAGCAGTGCCCAATCGAACACCGGGGAGCTGTTTTTT
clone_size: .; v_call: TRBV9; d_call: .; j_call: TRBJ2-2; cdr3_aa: CASNLDSTRGELFF; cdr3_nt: TGTGCCAGCAACCTGGACAGCACGAGGGGGGAGCTGTTTTTT
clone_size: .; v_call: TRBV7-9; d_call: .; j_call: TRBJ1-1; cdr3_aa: CASSYMNTEAFF; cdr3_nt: TGTGCCAGCAGCTACATGAACACTGAAGCTTTCTTT
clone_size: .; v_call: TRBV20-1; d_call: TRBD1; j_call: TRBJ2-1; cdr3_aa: CSAETGPEQFF; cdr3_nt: TGCAGTGCGGAGACAGGGCCTGAGCAGTTCTTC
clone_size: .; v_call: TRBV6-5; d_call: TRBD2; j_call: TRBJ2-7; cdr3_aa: CASSYREREYEQYF; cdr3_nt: TGTGCCAGCAGTTACAGGGAGCGGGAGTACGAGCAGTACTTC
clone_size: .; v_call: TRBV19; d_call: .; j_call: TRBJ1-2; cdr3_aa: CASSIVPYGYTF; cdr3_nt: TGTGCCAGTAGTATCGTTCCCTATGGCTACACCTTC
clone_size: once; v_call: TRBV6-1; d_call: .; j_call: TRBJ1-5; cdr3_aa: CASSPTLDQPQHF; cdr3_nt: TGTGCCAGCAGTCCGACCCTCGATCAGCCCCAGCATTTT
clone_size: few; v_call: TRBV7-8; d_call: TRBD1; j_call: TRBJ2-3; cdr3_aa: CASSPRTGLADTQYF; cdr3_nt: TGTGCCAGCAGCCCGAGGACAGGGTTGGCAGATACGCAGTATTTT
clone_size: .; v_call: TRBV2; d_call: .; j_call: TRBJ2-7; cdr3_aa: CASRFETAAYEQYF; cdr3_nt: TGTGCCAGCAGGTTCGAGACAGCAGCCTACGAGCAGTACTTC
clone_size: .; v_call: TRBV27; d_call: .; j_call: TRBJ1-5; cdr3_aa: CASSQTGYSNQPQHF; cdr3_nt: TGTGCCAGCAGTCAAACAGGGTATAGCAATCAGCCCCAGCATTTT
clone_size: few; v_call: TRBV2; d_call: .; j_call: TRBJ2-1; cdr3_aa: CASRKGNEQFF; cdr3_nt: TGTGCCAGCAGGAAAGGCAATGAGCAGTTCTTC
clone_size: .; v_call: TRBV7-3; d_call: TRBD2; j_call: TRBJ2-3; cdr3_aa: CASSIRTSGKDTQYF; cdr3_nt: TGTGCCAGCAGCATCCGGACTAGCGGGAAGGATACGCAGTATTTT
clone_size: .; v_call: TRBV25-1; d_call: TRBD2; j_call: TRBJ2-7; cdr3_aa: CASSEVGVLAGYEQYF; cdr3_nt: TGTGCCAGCAGTGAAGTAGGGGTCTTAGCGGGCTACGAGCAGTACTTC
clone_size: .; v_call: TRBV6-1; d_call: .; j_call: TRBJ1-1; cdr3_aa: CASSDQQGTEAFF; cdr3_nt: TGTGCCAGCAGTGATCAACAGGGCACTGAAGCTTTCTTT
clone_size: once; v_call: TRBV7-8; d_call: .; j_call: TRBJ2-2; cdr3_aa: CASSLAGLAAGELFF; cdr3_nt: TGTGCCAGCAGCTTAGCGGGCCTAGCCGCCGGGGAGCTGTTTTTT
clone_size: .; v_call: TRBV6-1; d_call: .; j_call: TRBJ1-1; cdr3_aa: CASRGGTEAFF; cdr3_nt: TGTGCCAGCAGGGGGGGCACTGAAGCTTTCTTT
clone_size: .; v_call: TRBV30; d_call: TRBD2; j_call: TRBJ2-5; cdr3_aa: CAWSRGGQGETQYF; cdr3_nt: TGTGCCTGGAGTCGGGGGGGCCAGGGGGAGACCCAGTACTTC
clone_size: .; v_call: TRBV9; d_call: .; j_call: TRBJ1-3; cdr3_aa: CASSVYAGDNSGNTIYF; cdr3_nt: TGTGCCAGCAGCGTATATGCAGGCGATAACTCTGGAAACACCATATATTTT
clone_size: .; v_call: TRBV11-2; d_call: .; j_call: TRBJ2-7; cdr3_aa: CASSLDSTYEQYF; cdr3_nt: TGTGCCAGCAGCTTAGATTCGACCTACGAGCAGTACTTC
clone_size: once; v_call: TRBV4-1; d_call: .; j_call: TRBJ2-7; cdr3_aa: CASSQGSGGFYEQYF; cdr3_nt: TGCGCCAGCAGCCAAGGGTCGGGGGGCTTCTACGAGCAGTACTTC